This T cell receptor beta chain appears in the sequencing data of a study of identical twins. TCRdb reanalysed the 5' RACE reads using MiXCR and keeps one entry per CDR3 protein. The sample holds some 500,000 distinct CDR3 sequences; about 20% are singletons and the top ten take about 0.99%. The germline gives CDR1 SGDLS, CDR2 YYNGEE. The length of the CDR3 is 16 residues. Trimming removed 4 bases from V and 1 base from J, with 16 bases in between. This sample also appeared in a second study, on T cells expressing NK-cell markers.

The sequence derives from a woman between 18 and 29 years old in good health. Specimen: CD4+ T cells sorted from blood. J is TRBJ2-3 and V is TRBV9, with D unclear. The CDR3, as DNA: TGTGCCAGCAGCAGCCAGTGGGCCGCTGGCACAGATACGCAGTATTTT. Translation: CASSSQWAAGTDTQYF.